The 31 T cell receptor beta chains listed next were all sequenced from one sample in a study of Graves' ophthalmopathy and Graves' hyperthyroidism. RNA transcripts were the template, and TCR beta CDR3 regions were amplified from them. An initial RT-PCR round employing HTBI primers preceded a second-round multiplex PCR. Each CDR3 protein gets one entry after TCRdb re-called the multiplex PCR reads with MiXCR. The sample lists just over 400,000 distinct CDR3 sequences; roughly 21% were seen once. The sequencing sample was made of peripheral blood. Source of these receptors: a woman aged 18-35 years with stable Graves' hyperthyroidism.

This rearrangement joins TRBV15 to TRBJ1-2; no clear D gene. Germline-derived CDR1 and CDR2 are LNHNV and YYDKDF (reference sequence). This CDR3 spans 14 amino acids. The germline V and J ends were trimmed by 2 bases and 1 base, with 8 bases remaining between them. DNA for the CDR3: TGTGCCACCAGCAGAACCAGAATTAACTATGGCTACACCTTC. It is translated as CATSRTRINYGYTF.

The V gene is TRBV2, the J gene TRBJ1-5; 8 bases fit TRBD1. Germline CDR1 is SNHLY and CDR2 is FYNNEI. The CDR3 sequence is 16 residues long. J was trimmed by 1 base and V by 4 bases; bases with no gene match: 6. The CDR3 loop reads CASSGPGTGSNQPQHF. The CDR3 region has the DNA TGTGCCAGCAGTGGCCCCGGGACAGGAAGCAATCAGCCCCAGCATTTT.

This clonotype was seen at least ten times. The V gene is TRBV20-1, the J gene TRBJ2-4; tentatively, D is TRBD1 (5 bases). V gave up 2 bases and J gave up 8 bases, with 7 bases separating them. The CDR3 has 11 amino acids. Per the germline V gene, CDR1 is DFQATT and CDR2 is SNEGSKA (reference sequence). The CDR3 coding sequence is TGCAGTGCTAGACCAGGGTACATTCAGTACTTC. It is translated as CSARPGYIQYF.

In this sample, this clonotype turned up many times. J is TRBJ2-5 and V is TRBV6-1; a weak D match, TRBD2 (7 bases). Trimming shortened V by 3 bases and J by 7 bases, and 12 bases separated the two germline ends. In germline, CDR1 is MNHNS, CDR2 SASEGT. This CDR3 has 13 residues. The CDR3 loop reads CASSENREGTQYF. CDR3 coding DNA: TGTGCCAGCAGTGAGAACAGGGAGGGGACCCAGTACTTC.

This clonotype was picked up a small number of times. The chain has TRBV7-9 and TRBJ1-1; weak D call: TRBD1 (6 bases). CDR1 and CDR2 (germline): SEHNR, FQNEAQ (reference sequence). The CDR3 runs 14 residues. V was clipped by 5 bases and J by 10 bases, with 20 bases between them. CDR3 sequence: CASSPEGEGSRAFF. DNA of the CDR3: TGTGCCAGCAGCCCCGAGGGGGAGGGCTCGAGAGCTTTCTTT. Drawing the rest from reference TRBV7-9 and TRBJ1-1, the complete variable domain is DTGVSQNPRHKITKRGQNVTFRCDPISEHNRLYWYRQTLGQGPEFLTYFQNEAQLEKSRLLSDRFSAERPKGSFSTLEIQRTEQGDSAMYLCASSPEGEGSRAFFGQGTRLTVV.

V gene TRBV30 combines with J gene TRBJ1-2, with D uncertain. The CDR3 is 13 amino acids. Germline V gene sequence: CDR1 GTSNPN, CDR2 SVGIG (reference sequence). Trimming took off 1 base at V and 4 bases at J, with 10 bases between the two ends. CDR3 in amino acids: CAWSAGWAYGYTF. DNA of the CDR3: TGTGCCTGGAGTGCCGGTTGGGCCTATGGCTACACCTTC.

This clonotype has a handful of counts. The chain carries TRBV6-1 and TRBJ2-7; 8 nucleotides line up with TRBD2. The CDR3 contains 14 residues. From germline, CDR1 is MNHNS and CDR2 SASEGT. The J segment lost 5 bases and the V segment lost 2 bases, leaving 5 bases of the junction unmatched. The CDR3 region has the DNA TGTGCCAGCAGTGAAAGAGCGGGAGTTGACGAGCAGTACTTC. This sequence encodes CASSERAGVDEQYF.

This clonotype has a count of ten or more. The rearrangement joins TRBV20-1 to TRBJ2-7; 9 nucleotides agree with TRBD1. The germline V gene encodes CDR1 DFQATT and CDR2 SNEGSKA (reference sequence). The CDR3 is 13 residues long. The ends lost 4 bases at V and 2 bases at J; junction bases unmatched: 3. Here the CDR3 DNA reads TGCAGTGCTACCCGACAGGGGGCCTACGAGCAGTACTTC. This sequence encodes CSATRQGAYEQYF.

Only a few counts were recorded for this clonotype. The rearrangement joins TRBV12-3 or TRBV12-4 to TRBJ1-5; D call uncertain. The ends were cut back, 3 bases at V and 9 bases at J, with 12 bases in the middle. The CDR3 has 13 amino acids. CDR3 region: CASSLVREGPQHF. The DNA of the CDR3 is TGTGCCAGCAGTTTGGTCCGGGAGGGGCCCCAGCATTTT.

This clonotype was recorded at least ten times. The CDR3 sequence is CATRKRGGNTEAFF. CDR3 bases: TGTGCCACCCGGAAACGGGGCGGGAACACTGAAGCTTTCTTT. The rearrangement links TRBV28 to TRBJ1-1; a weak D match, TRBD1 (5 bases). Trimming removed 10 bases at V and 1 base at J, with 16 bases between. Germline CDR1 MDHEN, CDR2 SYDVKM. This CDR3 contains 14 residues.

This clonotype was found many times. This chain links TRBV11-2 with TRBJ2-2; D remains unclear. The CDR3 consists of 14 residues. The germline V and J ends were trimmed by 0 bases and 5 bases, with 7 bases remaining between them. CDR1 and CDR2 (germline): SGHAT, FQNNGV. The CDR3 here is CASSLEYRTGELFF. In DNA, the CDR3 is TGTGCCAGCAGCTTAGAATATCGGACCGGGGAGCTGTTTTTT.

This clonotype was seen many times. The chain links TRBV29-1 to TRBJ2-7; D ambiguous. The V end was cut by 6 bases, the J end by 2 bases, with 8 bases between. The V gene's germline CDR1 is SQVTM and CDR2 ANQGSEA. The CDR3 has 11 residues. In nucleotides, the CDR3 is TGCAGCGTCGCAACTGCCTACGAGCAGTACTTC. It codes for CSVATAYEQYF.

This clonotype appeared many times. This rearrangement joins TRBV28 to TRBJ2-5; 11 bases are shared with TRBD2. The V segment lost 8 bases and the J segment 7 bases; nucleotides outside the gene matches: 15. CDR1 and CDR2 (germline): MDHEN, SYDVKM. The CDR3 runs 16 residues. The CDR3: CASGTGTSGPGGTQYF. The CDR3 DNA is TGTGCCAGCGGTACCGGGACTAGCGGCCCTGGGGGGACCCAGTACTTC.

This clonotype was counted at least ten times. This chain links TRBV6-2 or TRBV6-3 with TRBJ1-5; D gene ambiguous. The V gene's germline CDR1 is MNHEY and CDR2 SVGEGT. The CDR3 length is 12 residues. Trimming removed 6 bases from V and 6 bases from J, with 9 bases in between. This CDR3 is CASRYPGQPQHF. The CDR3 bases are TGTGCCAGCAGATACCCCGGTCAGCCCCAGCATTTT.

This clonotype was recorded many times. The chain combines TRBV7-8 with TRBJ1-2; no reliable D call. The CDR3 length is 15 residues. V was cut by 2 bases and J by 6 bases, with 16 bases left in between. Germline assignment: CDR1 SGHVS and CDR2 FQNEAQ. CDR3 residues: CASSLIWRALNGYTF. CDR3 sequence (DNA): TGTGCCAGCAGCTTAATTTGGAGGGCCTTGAATGGCTACACCTTC. The full variable domain, rest sourced from reference TRBV7-8 and TRBJ1-2, is GAGVSQSPRYKVAKRGQDVALRCDPISGHVSLFWYQQALGQGPEFLTYFQNEAQLDKSGLPSDRFFAERPEGSVSTLKIQRTQQEDSAVYLCASSLIWRALNGYTFGSGTRLTVV.

This chain connects TRBV10-2 to TRBJ1-5; weak D call: TRBD1 (6 bases). Germline V CDR1 and CDR2: WSHSY, SAAADI. Trimming removed 6 bases at V and 6 bases at J, with 18 bases between. The CDR3 loop spans 15 amino acids. CDR3 coding DNA: TGCGCCAGCAGAGGGGGGGTCGGAGTGGGTCAGCCCCAGCATTTT. Its translation: CASRGGVGVGQPQHF.

The chain links TRBV28 to TRBJ1-5; TRBD1 aligns across 8 bases. The germline V gene encodes CDR1 MDHEN and CDR2 SYDVKM. V shed 0 bases and J 0 bases; nucleotides not matched to a gene: 7. This CDR3 comprises 18 residues. CDR3 bases: TGTGCCAGCAGTTTATGGTATCAACAGGGGGATAGCAATCAGCCCCAGCATTTT. Translated: CASSLWYQQGDSNQPQHF.

This clonotype showed up many times. The genes are TRBV20-1 and TRBJ2-5; TRBD1 matches 9 bases. The CDR3 is 14 residues long. Germline CDR1 and CDR2: DFQATT and SNEGSKA (reference sequence). V shed 5 bases and J 5 bases; nucleotides not matched to a gene: 9. The CDR3 region is CSAFPGQGLETQYF. The CDR3 coding sequence is TGCAGTGCTTTCCCGGGACAGGGTTTGGAGACCCAGTACTTC.

This clonotype was seen repeatedly, ten times or more. CDR3 nucleotides: TGTGCCAGCAGCCCCCAGGGTTTCGGGGAGACCCAGTACTTC. It encodes CASSPQGFGETQYF. This chain joins TRBV5-5 and TRBJ2-5, with D tentatively TRBD1 (5 bases). CDR1 and CDR2 (germline): SGHKS, YYEKEE (reference sequence). Between the trimmed V and J ends, which lost 4 bases and 5 bases, there was a span of 15 bases. This CDR3 has 14 amino acids.

The chain recombines TRBV5-4 with TRBJ2-2, with 13 bases fitting TRBD2. The J segment lost 5 bases and the V segment lost 3 bases, leaving 10 bases of the junction unmatched. Germline CDR1 SGHNT, CDR2 YYREEE (reference sequence). This CDR3 has 18 residues. The CDR3 sequence is CASSWRGGLAGETGELFF. The CDR3 nucleotides read TGTGCCAGCAGCTGGAGGGGAGGACTAGCGGGAGAAACCGGGGAGCTGTTTTTT.

This clonotype has a count of ten or more. The rearrangement links TRBV5-4 to TRBJ1-1; 7 bases agree with TRBD1. There are 18 residues in the CDR3. In germline, CDR1 is SGHNT, CDR2 YYREEE (reference sequence). After removal of 1 base from V and 0 bases from J, the junction contained 12 bases not matched to a gene. CDR3 nucleotides: TGTGCCAGCAGCTTGAGGACAGGCTTCCCGGGATTGAACACTGAAGCTTTCTTT. This encodes CASSLRTGFPGLNTEAFF.

This clonotype was picked up many times. The V and J genes are TRBV6-5 and TRBJ2-2; TRBD2 is a possible D gene (5 bases). Trimming pared 10 bases from V and 3 bases from J, leaving 9 bases between. The CDR3 has 12 amino acids. Germline-derived CDR1 and CDR2 are MNHEY and SVGAGI. CDR3 sequence: CATDSDTGELFF. The CDR3, as DNA: TGTGCCACGGACTCGGACACCGGGGAGCTGTTTTTT.

This clonotype was recorded at least ten times. V usage is TRBV7-6 and J usage is TRBJ2-7, with TRBD1 matching 9 bases. The J segment lost 3 bases and the V segment lost 9 bases, leaving 6 bases of the junction unmatched. The CDR3 spans 13 residues. Looked up from germline, CDR1 is SGHVS and CDR2 is FNYEAQ. The CDR3 DNA is TGTGCCAGTCTCCGACAGGGGGGCTACGAGCAGTACTTC. It codes for CASLRQGGYEQYF.

This clonotype was detected ten times or more. The chain combines TRBV28 with TRBJ2-7, with 7 bases matching TRBD1. The CDR3 loop spans 13 amino acids. CDR1 is MDHEN, CDR2 SYDVKM, per germline. The V and J ends lost 5 bases and 3 bases, in that order; junction bases with no gene match: 4. CDR3 residues: CASSRDRDYEQYF. As DNA, the CDR3 is TGTGCCAGCAGTCGTGACAGGGACTACGAGCAGTACTTC.

This clonotype appeared many times. J is TRBJ1-1 and V is TRBV10-3; D is ambiguous. CDR1 ENHRY and CDR2 SYGVKD come from the germline V gene. CDR3 length: 12 residues. Trimming removed 5 bases at V and 4 bases at J, with 8 bases between. CDR3 residues: CAISTLSTEAFF. CDR3 sequence (DNA): TGTGCCATCAGTACATTGAGCACTGAAGCTTTCTTT.

This clonotype was seen only a few times. The chain is built from TRBV4-1 and TRBJ2-6, with 8 bases fitting TRBD1. The germline CDR1 and CDR2 sequences are MGHRA and YSYEKL. This CDR3 spans 16 amino acids. The V gene end was trimmed by 2 bases and the J gene end by 4 bases; junction bases not matched to a gene: 4. The CDR3 sequence is CASSQPGGAGANVLTF. CDR3 bases: TGCGCCAGCAGCCAACCAGGGGGCGCCGGGGCCAACGTCCTGACTTTC.

This clonotype was observed at least ten times. The gene calls are TRBV29-1 and TRBJ2-6; perhaps TRBD1 as D (5 bases). In germline, CDR1 is SQVTM, CDR2 ANQGSEA. This CDR3 has 15 amino acids. V lost 2 bases to trimming and J lost 2 bases, with 10 bases between them. In nucleotides, the CDR3 is TGCAGCGTTGAAAGAGGACAAGCTGGGGCCAACGTCCTGACTTTC. Translated, it gives CSVERGQAGANVLTF.

Many counts were recorded for this clonotype. Written as DNA, the CDR3 is TGTGCCAGCAGCCCCGGGGGTTCGGGCTCTGGAAACACCATATATTTT. Translation gives CASSPGGSGSGNTIYF. This chain links TRBV28 with TRBJ1-3, with D possibly matching TRBD1 (5 bases). Germline CDR1 and CDR2: MDHEN and SYDVKM. This CDR3 is 16 amino acids long. The V gene lost 6 bases and the J gene lost 0 bases, with 15 bases spanning the gap.

This clonotype was seen ten or more times. CDR3 nucleotide sequence: TGCGCCAGCAGCCCCTCCCCGACAGGGTATAATTCACCCCTCCACTTT. This sequence encodes CASSPSPTGYNSPLHF. J is TRBJ1-6 and V is TRBV4-1, with 7 positions matching TRBD1. Germline CDR1 and CDR2: MGHRA and YSYEKL. Trimming at V came to 4 bases and at J to 4 bases, leaving 7 bases not matched to a gene. This CDR3 comprises 16 residues.

Only a few counts were recorded for this clonotype. This chain connects TRBV7-8 to TRBJ2-7, with 12 nucleotides matching TRBD1. Germline V gene lookup returns CDR1 SGHVS and CDR2 FQNEAQ. The J segment lost 5 bases and the V segment lost 3 bases, leaving 5 bases of the junction unmatched. This CDR3 region has 15 residues. The CDR3 sequence is CASSFGDRGLNEQYF. CDR3 sequence (DNA): TGTGCCAGCAGCTTTGGGGACAGGGGGCTTAACGAGCAGTACTTC.

This clonotype appeared a few times. The gene calls are TRBV12-3 or TRBV12-4 and TRBJ2-5; 9 bases align to TRBD1. The CDR3 is 16 amino acids. Trimming at V came to 0 bases and at J to 5 bases, leaving 7 bases not matched to a gene. Here the CDR3 DNA reads TGTGCCAGCAGTTTAGCGGGGGGGACAGGGAGCGAGACCCAGTACTTC. Its translation: CASSLAGGTGSETQYF.